What follows are 2 T cell receptor beta chains derived from one specimen sequenced in a study of OX40 agonist ivuxolimab in advanced cancers. The method was immunoSEQ multiplex PCR; TCRdb's version includes in-frame clones alone and lacks a portion of them. The table has over 80,000 clones, approximately 90% seen once. The sequences come from CD4+ or CD8+ T cells sorted from blood, collected in a trial of the OX40 agonist ivuxolimab. These receptors were obtained from an adult with an advanced solid tumor such as melanoma, head and neck, liver or kidney cancer.

The count of this clone is one. The chain is built from TRBV18 and TRBJ1-2, with D tentatively TRBD1 (5 bases). Trimming took 3 bases from V and 4 from J, leaving 21 bases between them. The CDR3 consists of 17 residues. Germline loops: CDR1 KGHSH, CDR2 LQKENI. CDR3 DNA sequence: TGTGCCAGCTCACCCCTCAGAGGGCAGGGAGGATCCTATGGCTACACCTTC. This sequence encodes CASSPLRGQGGSYGYTF.

V is TRBV5-4 and J is TRBJ2-2; no definite D call. This CDR3 contains 14 residues. Between the trimmed V and J ends, which lost 0 bases and 6 bases, there was a span of 9 bases. Germline CDR1 SGHNT, CDR2 YYREEE (reference sequence). CDR3 amino acids: CASSLGYGAGELFF. The CDR3 DNA reads TGTGCCAGCAGCTTGGGTTACGGAGCCGGGGAGCTGTTTTTT.